The rows below give T cell receptor beta chains drawn from one sample of a study of OX40 agonist ivuxolimab in advanced cancers. Here immunoSEQ multiplex PCR was the method, and the copy in TCRdb shows in-frame clones only, minus some. This sample has 25,000 or so clones, with 73% found just once. This specimen consisted of CD4+ or CD8+ T cells sorted from blood, obtained in a trial of the OX40 agonist ivuxolimab. The receptors shown here come from an adult with an advanced solid tumor such as melanoma, head and neck, liver or kidney cancer. Each CDR3 is given with its conserved first and last residue. Rows may omit the clone size; those that give it use once, few, many or a size class.

>medium-sized|15|TRBV4-3
CASSHRDSSYNEQFF
>medium-sized|14|TRBV28
CASSRATSNYGYTF
>few|12|TRBV15
CATSREAQPQHF
>-|16|TRBV10-3
CAISDHRDRGGSPLHF
>few|15|TRBV9
CASSVATGTGYEQYF
>-|15|TRBV11-2
CASSLSGGHTGELFF
>-|16|TRBV19
CASSPKPAGGWNEQFF
>once|12|TRBV30
CAWSVRSYEQYF
>-|15|TRBV5-1
CASSPRKTADTEAFF
>-|15|TRBV27
CASSLLVSGADTQYF
>-|18|TRBV28
CASSDPDRGRVGTGELFF
>-|16|TRBV10-3
CAISESRVTSHYGYTF
>once|14|TRBV4-3
CASSQDERALGYTF
>-|20|TRBV7-8
CASSLVLGPGQTDSTDTQYF
>-|17|TRBV4-3
CASSQAESGSGANVLTF
>-|15|TRBV30
CAWSPPGEGGNGYTF
>-|16|TRBV11-2
CASSKTRGQMNTEAFF
>-|13|TRBV7-3
CASSLTPGTPQHF
>-|14|TRBV25-1
CASSEPLKTSGYTF
>-|15|TRBV28
CASSPLRDKRPPLHF
>-|16|TRBV11-2
CASSLGGAGLNYGYTF
>-|17|TRBV7-9
CASSLFGQGPGTDTQYF
>-|14|TRBV7-3
CASSFGELNSPLHF
>once|12|TRBV28
CASSPWVDGYTF
>-|15|TRBV4-2
CASSPWGGTNYGYTF
>-|17|TRBV19
CASSPSSGELYNSPLHF
>few|14|TRBV7-9
CASSLEFGTDTQYF
>once|14|TRBV6-5
CASSQGQGSYEQYF
>once|13|TRBV7-9
CASSLSEENIQYF
>once|14|TRBV6-5
CASSYSGTGTEAFF
>-|14|TRBV7-8
CASSLSRATGELFF
>-|14|TRBV9
CASGLGGGTDTQYF
>-|13|TRBV6-1
CASAPLGRQPQHF
>few|15|TRBV27
CASSYPSGGQETQYF
>once|18|TRBV4-3
CASSQEIPEAGASYEQYF
>-|16|TRBV4-3
CASSQDRGVSTDTQYF
>-|16|TRBV7-9
CASSLYGQRNYNEQFF
>-|15|TRBV9
CASSVDEASSYEQYF
>-|10|TRBV27
CASTFREQYF
>-|15|TRBV6-6
CASSQAGTGTYEQYF